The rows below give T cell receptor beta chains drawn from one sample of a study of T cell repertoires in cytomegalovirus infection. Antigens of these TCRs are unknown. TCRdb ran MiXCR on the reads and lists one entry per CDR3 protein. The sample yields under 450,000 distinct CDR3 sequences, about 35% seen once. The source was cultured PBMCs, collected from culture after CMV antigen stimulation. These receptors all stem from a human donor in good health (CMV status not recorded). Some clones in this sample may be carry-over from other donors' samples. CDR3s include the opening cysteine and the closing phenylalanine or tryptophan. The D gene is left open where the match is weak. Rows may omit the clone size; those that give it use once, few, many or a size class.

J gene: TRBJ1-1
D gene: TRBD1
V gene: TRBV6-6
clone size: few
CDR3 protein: CASSYKFGDRGLRTEAFF
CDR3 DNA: TGTGCCAGCAGTTACAAGTTCGGAGACAGGGGGCTGAGGACTGAAGCTTTCTTT

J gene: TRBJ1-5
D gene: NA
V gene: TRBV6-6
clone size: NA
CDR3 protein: CASSLPGGNQPQHF
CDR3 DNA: TGTGCCAGCAGTCTCCCCGGGGGGAACCAGCCCCAGCATTTT

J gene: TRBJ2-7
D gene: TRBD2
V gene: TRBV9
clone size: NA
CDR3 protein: CASSVRSLAGVYEQYF
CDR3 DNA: TGTGCCAGCAGCGTACGGTCCCTAGCGGGAGTCTACGAGCAGTACTTC

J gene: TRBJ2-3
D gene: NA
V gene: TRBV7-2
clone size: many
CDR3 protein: CASSSPWGDTSTDTQYF
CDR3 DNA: TGTGCCAGCAGCTCGCCCTGGGGAGACACTAGCACAGATACGCAGTATTTT

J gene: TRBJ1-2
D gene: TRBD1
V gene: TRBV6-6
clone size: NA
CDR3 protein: CASGRDTQGAFGYTF
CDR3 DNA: TGTGCCAGCGGACGGGACACTCAGGGGGCCTTCGGCTACACCTTC

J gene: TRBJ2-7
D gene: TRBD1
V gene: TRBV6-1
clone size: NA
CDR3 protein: CASSTGGSYEQYF
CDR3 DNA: TGTGCCAGCAGTACAGGGGGAAGCTACGAGCAGTACTTC

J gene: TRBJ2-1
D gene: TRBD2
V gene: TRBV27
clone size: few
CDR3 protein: CASSLSTSGPPYNEQFF
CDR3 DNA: TGTGCCAGCAGTTTATCGACTAGCGGGCCCCCCTACAATGAGCAGTTCTTC

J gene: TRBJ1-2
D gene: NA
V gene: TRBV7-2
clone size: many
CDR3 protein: CAGWGQVGYTF
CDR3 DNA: TGTGCCGGCTGGGGGCAAGTGGGCTACACCTTC

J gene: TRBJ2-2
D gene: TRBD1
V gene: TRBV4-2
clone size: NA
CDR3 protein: CASSLLTGQEAGELFF
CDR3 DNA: TGTGCCAGCAGCCTGCTCACCGGACAGGAGGCCGGGGAGCTGTTTTTT

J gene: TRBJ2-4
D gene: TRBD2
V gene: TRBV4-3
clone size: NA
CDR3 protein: CASSQFLAGGPKNIQYF
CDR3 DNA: TGCGCCAGCAGCCAATTCCTAGCGGGAGGACCCAAAAACATTCAGTACTTC

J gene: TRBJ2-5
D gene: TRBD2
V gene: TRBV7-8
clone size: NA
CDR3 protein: CASSLGAAGGPLYGETQYF
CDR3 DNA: TGTGCCAGCAGCCTCGGCGCTGCGGGAGGGCCGTTATATGGAGAGACCCAGTACTTC

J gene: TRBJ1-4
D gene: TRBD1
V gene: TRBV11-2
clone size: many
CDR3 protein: CASSLRGLTNEKLFF
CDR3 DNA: TGTGCCAGCAGCTTAAGGGGGCTAACTAATGAAAAACTGTTTTTT

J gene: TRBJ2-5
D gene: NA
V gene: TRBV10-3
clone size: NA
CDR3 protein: CAIRGRQETQYF
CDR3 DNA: TGTGCCATCAGAGGACGCCAAGAGACCCAGTACTTC

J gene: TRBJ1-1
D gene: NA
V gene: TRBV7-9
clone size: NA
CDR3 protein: CASSLGRGAYTEAFF
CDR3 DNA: TGTGCCAGCAGCTTAGGCCGGGGGGCTTACACTGAAGCTTTCTTT

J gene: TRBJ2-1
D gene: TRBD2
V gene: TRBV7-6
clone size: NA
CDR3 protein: CASSLRAGGPYEQFF
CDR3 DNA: TGTGCCAGCAGCTTACGAGCGGGAGGGCCCTATGAGCAGTTCTTC

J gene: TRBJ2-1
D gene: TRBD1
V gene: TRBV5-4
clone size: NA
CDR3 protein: CASSLRQGARDEQFF
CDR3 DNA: TGTGCCAGCAGCCTAAGACAGGGGGCCAGGGATGAGCAGTTCTTC

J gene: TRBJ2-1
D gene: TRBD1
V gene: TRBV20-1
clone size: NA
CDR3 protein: CSAVDRDSYNEQFF
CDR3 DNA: TGCAGTGCTGTGGACAGGGACAGCTACAATGAGCAGTTCTTC

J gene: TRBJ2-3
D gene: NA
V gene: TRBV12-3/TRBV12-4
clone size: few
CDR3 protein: CASSLLGEFAADTQYF
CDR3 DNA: TGTGCCAGCAGTTTATTGGGGGAATTTGCTGCAGATACGCAGTATTTT

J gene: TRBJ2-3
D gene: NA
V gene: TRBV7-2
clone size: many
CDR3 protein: CASSPAPLDAYTQYF
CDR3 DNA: TGTGCCAGCAGCCCGGCCCCACTAGACGCTTATACGCAGTATTTT

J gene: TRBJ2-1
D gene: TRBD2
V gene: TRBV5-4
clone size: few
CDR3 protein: CASSLVGRLAGEKEQFF
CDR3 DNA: TGTGCCAGCAGCTTGGTCGGGAGGCTAGCGGGAGAGAAGGAGCAGTTCTTC